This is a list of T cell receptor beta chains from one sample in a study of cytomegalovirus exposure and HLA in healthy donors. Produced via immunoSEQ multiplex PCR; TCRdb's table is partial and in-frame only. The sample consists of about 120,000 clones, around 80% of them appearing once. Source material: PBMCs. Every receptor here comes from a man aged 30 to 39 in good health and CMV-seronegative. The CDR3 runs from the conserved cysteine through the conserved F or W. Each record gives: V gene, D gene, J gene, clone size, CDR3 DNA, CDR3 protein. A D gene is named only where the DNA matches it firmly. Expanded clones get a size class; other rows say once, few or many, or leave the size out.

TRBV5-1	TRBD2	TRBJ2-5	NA	TGCGCCAGCAGCTTTATAACTAGCGGCCAAGAGACCCAGTACTTC	CASSFITSGQETQYF
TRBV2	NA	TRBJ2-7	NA	TGTGCCAGCAGTGGAAGGGCAGGGAGGTACGAGCAGTACTTC	CASSGRAGRYEQYF
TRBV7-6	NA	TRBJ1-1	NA	TGTGCCAGCAGCCCGCGGGGAGACACTGAAGCTTTCTTT	CASSPRGDTEAFF
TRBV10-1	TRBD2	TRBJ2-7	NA	TGCGCCCTTACTAGCGGGGAAAGGTACGAGCAGTACTTC	CALTSGERYEQYF
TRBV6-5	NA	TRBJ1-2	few	TGTGCCAGCAGCTCTCTCTATGGCTACACCTTC	CASSSLYGYTF
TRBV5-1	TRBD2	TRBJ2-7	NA	TGCGCCAGCAGCGCCACTAGCGGCCACGAGCAGTACTTC	CASSATSGHEQYF
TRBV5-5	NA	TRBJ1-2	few	TGTGCCAGCAGCTTGGACAGGGTCTTGGGCTACACCTTC	CASSLDRVLGYTF
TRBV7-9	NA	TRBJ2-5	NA	TGTGCCAGCAGCTTAGGGACTAGGGGGGAGACCCAGTACTTC	CASSLGTRGETQYF
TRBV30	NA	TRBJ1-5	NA	TGTGCCTGGAGTGTAGCCACGGTCGGGCAGCCCCAGCATTTT	CAWSVATVGQPQHF
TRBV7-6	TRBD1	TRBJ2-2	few	TGTGCCAGCAGCCGTCGACAGGGTTCCCTGCTATACGCCGGGGAGCTGTTTTTT	CASSRRQGSLLYAGELFF
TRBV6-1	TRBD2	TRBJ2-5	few	TGTGCCAGCCGCACCGTAGCGGGGGCACAAGAGACCCAGTACTTC	CASRTVAGAQETQYF
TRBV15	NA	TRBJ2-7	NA	TGTGCCACCAGCAGCGACAGGCCCTACGAGCAGTACTTC	CATSSDRPYEQYF
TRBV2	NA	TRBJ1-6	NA	TGTGCCAGCAGAGAAGAGGGGGTGCCGGGATCACCCCTCCACTTT	CASREEGVPGSPLHF
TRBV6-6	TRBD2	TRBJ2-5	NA	TGTGCCACCACACAGACTAGCGGGGGAGAGACCCAGTACTTC	CATTQTSGGETQYF
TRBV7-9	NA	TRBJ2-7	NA	TGTGCCAGCAGCTCACGGAAGGAGGGCGGAACGGGATACGAGCAGTACTTC	CASSSRKEGGTGYEQYF
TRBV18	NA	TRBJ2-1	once	TGTGCCAGCTCACCAGGCGACAGTTCTCTTTACAATGAGCAGTTCTTC	CASSPGDSSLYNEQFF
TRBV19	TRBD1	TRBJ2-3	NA	TGTGCCAGTAGCAAACAGGGGTCGGGGACAGATACGCAGTATTTT	CASSKQGSGTDTQYF
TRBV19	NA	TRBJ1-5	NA	TGTGCCAGTAGTATTCGAGACCGCGGACAGCCCCAGCATTTT	CASSIRDRGQPQHF
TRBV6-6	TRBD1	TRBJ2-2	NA	TGTGCCATTCAGACCGGGACAGGGAGGACCGGGGAGCTGTTTTTT	CAIQTGTGRTGELFF
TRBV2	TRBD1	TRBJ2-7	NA	TGTGCCAGCAGTGCATCGGGACAGGGAATACCCTACGAGCAGTACTTC	CASSASGQGIPYEQYF
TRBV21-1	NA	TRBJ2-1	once	TGTGCCAGCAGAAAAGGGGGGGTTGAGCAGTTCTTC	CASRKGGVEQFF
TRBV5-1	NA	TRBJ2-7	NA	TGCGCCAGCAGCTGGACTGAAGAAGGCGGTGCCTACTTC	CASSWTEEGGAYF
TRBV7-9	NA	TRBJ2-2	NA	TGTGCCAGCAGCTTAGTCGTGCGAAACACCGGGGAGCTGTTTTTT	CASSLVVRNTGELFF
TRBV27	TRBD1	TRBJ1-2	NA	TGTGCCAGCAGGCGGGGACAGGGAGAGGGTGGCTACACCTTC	CASRRGQGEGGYTF
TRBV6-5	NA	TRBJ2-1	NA	TGTGCCAGCAGTTACGCGTTGGGGGGCTCCTACAATGAGCAGTTCTTC	CASSYALGGSYNEQFF
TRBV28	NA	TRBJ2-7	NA	TGTGCCAGCAGTCGGACATCATACTACGAGCAGTACTTC	CASSRTSYYEQYF
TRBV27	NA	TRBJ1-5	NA	TGTGCCAGCAGTTTAGGTGGCCTCCTCAATCAGCCCCAGCATTTT	CASSLGGLLNQPQHF
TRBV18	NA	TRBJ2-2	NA	TGTGCCAGCTCACCGGTCACTAACACCGGGGAGCTGTTTTTT	CASSPVTNTGELFF
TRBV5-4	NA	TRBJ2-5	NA	NA	CASSFAKGAQETRYF
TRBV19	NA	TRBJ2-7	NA	TGTGCCAGTAGTATCGCGGCTGCGCGATACGAGCAGTACTTC	CASSIAAARYEQYF
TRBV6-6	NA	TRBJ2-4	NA	TGTGCCAGCAGCCGCCGCGGAGAGTGTCAGTACTTC	CASSRRGECQYF
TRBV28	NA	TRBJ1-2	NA	TGTGCCAGCACCGGAGACAGATATGGCTACACCTTC	CASTGDRYGYTF
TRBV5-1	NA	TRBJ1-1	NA	TGCGCCAGCAGCGGCGCGGGTCTCCTTAGGGACACTGAAGCTTTCTTT	CASSGAGLLRDTEAFF
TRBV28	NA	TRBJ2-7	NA	TGTGCCAGCAGTTCCGGGACACCTTCCTACGAGCAGTACTTC	CASSSGTPSYEQYF
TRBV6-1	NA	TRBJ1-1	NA	TGTGCCAGCAGAACCCAGGGTGTGAACACTGAAGCTTTCTTT	CASRTQGVNTEAFF
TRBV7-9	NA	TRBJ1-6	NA	TGTGCCAGCAGCTCCTCTCGCTCCTATAATTCACCCCTCCACTTT	CASSSSRSYNSPLHF